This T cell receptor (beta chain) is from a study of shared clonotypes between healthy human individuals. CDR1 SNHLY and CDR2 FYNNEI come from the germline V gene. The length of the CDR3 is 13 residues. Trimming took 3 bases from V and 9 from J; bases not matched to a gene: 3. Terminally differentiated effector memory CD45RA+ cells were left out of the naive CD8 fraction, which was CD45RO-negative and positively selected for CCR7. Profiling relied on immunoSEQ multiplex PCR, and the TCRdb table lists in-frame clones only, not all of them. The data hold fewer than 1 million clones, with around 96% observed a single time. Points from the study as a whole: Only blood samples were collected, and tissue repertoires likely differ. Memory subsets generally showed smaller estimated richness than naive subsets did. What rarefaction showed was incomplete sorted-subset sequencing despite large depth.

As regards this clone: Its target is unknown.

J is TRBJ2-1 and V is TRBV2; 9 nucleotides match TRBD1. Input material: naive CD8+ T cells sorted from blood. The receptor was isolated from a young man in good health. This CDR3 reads CASSEGTGSEQFF. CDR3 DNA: TGTGCCAGCAGTGAGGGGACAGGGAGTGAGCAGTTCTTC.